The 16 T cell receptor beta chains below come from one sample, sequenced in a study of PD-L1 blockade in urothelial cancer. Specified time point: peripheral blood 6 weeks after treatment start. Generated by immunoSEQ multiplex PCR, the TCRdb table keeps only in-frame clones and is missing some. The sample records 45,000 to 55,000 clones, about 86% being singletons. Sequenced here: PBMCs, sampled around atezolizumab (anti-PD-L1) treatment. The source is a man in his 60s with urothelial cancer.

The chain carries TRBV9 and TRBJ2-5; 9 bases are shared with TRBD2. This CDR3 spans 14 amino acids. Germline CDR1 SGDLS, CDR2 YYNGEE. V trimming: 0 bases; J trimming: 3 bases; junction bases outside the gene matches: 0. For the CDR3, the DNA is TGTGCCAGCAGCGTAGGGACTAGCGAAGAGACCCAGTACTTC. Translation: CASSVGTSEETQYF. The full variable domain, in which reference TRBV9 and TRBJ2-5 provide the parts outside the CDR3, is DSGVTQTPKHLITATGQRVTLRCSPRSGDLSVYWYQQSLDQGLQFLIQYYNGEERAKGNILERFSAQQFPDLHSELNLSSLELGDSALYFCASSVGTSEETQYFGPGTRLLVL.

The V call is TRBV21-1, the J call TRBJ1-3; the table calls TRBD1, which could not be checked here. TRBV21-1 is a listed pseudogene. CDR3 length: 12 residues. CDR3 residues: CASRYRGNTIYF. The CDR3 DNA reads TGTGCCAGCAGATACAGGGGGAACACCATATATTTT.

The chain is built from TRBV7-2 and TRBJ1-1, with no clear D. The V and J ends lost 2 bases and 2 bases respectively, with 9 bases between them. CDR1 is SGHTA, CDR2 FQGNSA, per germline. The CDR3 is 14 residues long. The DNA for the CDR3 is TGTGCCAGCAGCTTACACAGAACAAACACTGAAGCTTTCTTT. Its translation: CASSLHRTNTEAFF.

The genes are TRBV6-4 and TRBJ1-2; a possible D gene is TRBD1 (6 bases). CDR1 MRHNA and CDR2 SNTAGT come from the germline V gene. The CDR3 extends over 15 amino acids. V lost 6 bases to trimming and J lost 4 bases, with 18 bases between them. CDR3 DNA: TGTGCCAGCAGCCAATCTTCCACAGGGACCTATGGCTACACCTTC. Its translation: CASSQSSTGTYGYTF.

The chain recombines TRBV18 with TRBJ2-3, with D uncertain. CDR1 and CDR2 (germline): KGHSH, LQKENI. V was pared by 1 base and J by 1 base, with 3 bases between. The CDR3 contains 13 residues. CDR3 coding DNA: TGTGCCAGCTCACCACGAGGCACAGATACGCAGTATTTT. This codes for CASSPRGTDTQYF.

The rearrangement joins TRBV5-6 to TRBJ1-2; D may be TRBD1 (6 bases). The CDR3 runs 16 residues. V dropped 4 bases and J dropped 4 bases, with 20 bases sitting between them. The germline V gene has CDR1 SGHDT and CDR2 YYEEEE. CDR3 DNA: TGTGCCAGCAGCGTAGCCCAGGGGAACGGAGGCTATGGCTACACCTTC. Its translation is CASSVAQGNGGYGYTF. Full variable domain (remainder filled in from reference TRBV5-6 and TRBJ1-2): DAGVTQSPTHLIKTRGQQVTLRCSPKSGHDTVSWYQQALGQGPQFIFQYYEEEERQRGNFPDRFSGHQFPNYSSELNVNALLLGDSALYLCASSVAQGNGGYGYTFGSGTRLTVV.

This chain links TRBV14 with TRBJ2-1; possibly TRBD1 for D (5 bases). This CDR3 is built from 19 residues. The V end was cut by 0 bases, the J end by 3 bases, with 21 bases between. The V gene's germline CDR1 is SGHDN and CDR2 FVKESK. The CDR3 reads CASSQDRGWWQGNYNEQFF. The CDR3 nucleotides are TGTGCCAGCAGCCAAGATAGAGGTTGGTGGCAGGGCAACTACAATGAGCAGTTCTTC.

The chain joins TRBV6-5 to TRBJ2-2, with D possibly matching TRBD1 (5 bases). Looked up from germline, CDR1 is MNHEY and CDR2 is SVGAGI. There are 15 residues in the CDR3. V was trimmed by 5 bases and J by 4 bases, leaving 14 bases between them. CDR3 region: CASSTARVLTGELFF. As DNA, the CDR3 is TGTGCCAGCAGTACCGCCAGGGTCCTCACCGGGGAGCTGTTTTTT.

The J gene is TRBJ2-5, the V gene TRBV7-9, with a possible D match to TRBD1 (5 bases). The germline V gene encodes CDR1 SEHNR and CDR2 FQNEAQ (reference sequence). The CDR3 spans 13 residues. The V and J ends lost 4 bases and 5 bases respectively, with 11 bases between them. Written as DNA, the CDR3 is TGTGCCAGCAGCTCGCCCAACAGGGAGACCCAGTACTTC. Amino acid sequence: CASSSPNRETQYF.

The CDR3 DNA follows: TGTGCCAGCCTCGAGCGGGGCGACTACAATGAGCAGTTCTTC. It translates to CASLERGDYNEQFF. The V gene is TRBV27, the J gene TRBJ2-1; 7 bases fit TRBD2. The CDR3 is made up of 14 amino acids. The ends lost 8 bases at V and 3 bases at J; junction bases unmatched: 7. CDR1 and CDR2 (germline): MNHEY, SMNVEV (reference sequence).

The chain carries TRBV28 and TRBJ1-5; 7 nucleotides align to TRBD1. V shed 7 bases, J shed 6 bases, and the junction held 12 bases outside the gene matches. Germline values: CDR1 MDHEN, CDR2 SYDVKM. This CDR3 spans 15 amino acids. The chain's CDR3 is CASNLGGRGVQPQHF. In DNA, the CDR3 is TGTGCCAGCAACTTAGGGGGCAGGGGTGTTCAGCCCCAGCATTTT.

The J gene is TRBJ1-4, the V gene TRBV28, with 8 bases aligning to TRBD1. Germline values: CDR1 MDHEN, CDR2 SYDVKM. With 5 bases clipped from V and 4 bases from J, the junction kept 6 bases outside the gene matches. This CDR3 contains 15 residues. The CDR3 DNA is TGTGCCAGCAGTACCTCGGACAGGGATAATGAAAAACTGTTTTTT. Amino acid sequence: CASSTSDRDNEKLFF.

The rearrangement joins TRBV19 to TRBJ2-3, with D hard to call. The length of the CDR3 is 13 residues. Per the germline V gene, CDR1 is LNHDA and CDR2 is SQIVND (reference sequence). Trimming cost V 3 bases and J 6 bases, with 10 bases left between them. CDR3 region: CASSILPGDTQYF. In DNA, the CDR3 is TGTGCCAGTAGTATCCTGCCAGGCGATACGCAGTATTTT.

This clone was observed once. The CDR3 is CASSQELEAYEQYF. CDR3 DNA sequence: TGTGCCAGCAGCCAAGAGTTGGAGGCCTACGAGCAGTACTTC. The J gene is TRBJ2-7, the V gene TRBV4-2, with D possibly matching TRBD2 (5 bases). Germline V gene lookup returns CDR1 LGHNA and CDR2 YNFKEQ. The CDR3 sequence is 14 residues long. Trimming took off 0 bases at V and 2 bases at J, with 8 bases between the two ends.

The V and J genes are TRBV5-4 and TRBJ1-3, with 12 bases matching TRBD1. The CDR3 runs 18 residues. Germline CDR1 SGHNT, CDR2 YYREEE (reference sequence). V lost 3 bases, J lost 1 base, and 8 bases stayed unmatched. CDR3 nucleotide sequence: TGTGCCAGCAGCTCCGGGACAGGGGGCGCTGTTTCTGGAAACACCATATATTTT. The encoded protein is CASSSGTGGAVSGNTIYF.

The chain combines TRBV7-2 with TRBJ1-3, with D hard to call. The V gene's germline CDR1 is SGHTA and CDR2 FQGNSA. The germline V and J ends were trimmed by 1 base and 1 base, with 11 bases remaining between them. This CDR3 has 16 amino acids. In DNA, the CDR3 is TGTGCCAGCAGCTTAGGGCAACCGGGGTCTGGAAACACCATATATTTT. Amino acid sequence: CASSLGQPGSGNTIYF.